This T cell receptor beta chain was obtained from a study of T-cell reconstitution after alpha-beta-depleted transplantation in children. Study conclusions and caveats: At day 60, the high TCRbeta diversity found in some patients originated from recipient T cells and thymic progenitors that had survived. Reportedly, only several hundred clones from non-depleted graft cells drove alpha-beta T-cell counts at about two months. The main origin of T-cell counts and diversity one year after transplant was newly produced T cells.

Germline V gene sequence: CDR1 SGHDT, CDR2 YYEEEE. The CDR3 loop spans 15 amino acids. V shed 4 bases, J shed 5 bases, and the junction held 8 bases outside the gene matches. Unique molecular identifiers were incorporated when the TCRbeta library was constructed. From the PCR reads, TCRdb called clonotypes with MiXCR, one entry per CDR3 protein. In the table there are roughly 110,000 distinct CDR3 sequences, 10% of which are singletons. In this sample, this clonotype turned up once. Its antigen is still unknown. Sequencing used PBMCs, obtained before TCRalphabeta/CD19-depleted stem cell transplant. The receptor's source is a boy aged 2 to 9 with acute lymphoblastic leukemia, due to receive a stem cell transplant. This rearrangement joins TRBV5-6 to TRBJ1-2; 10 bases align to TRBD1. The CDR3 spells CASSPGQGFGYGYTF. CDR3 coding DNA: TGTGCCAGCAGCCCGGGACAGGGGTTTGGGTATGGCTACACCTTC.